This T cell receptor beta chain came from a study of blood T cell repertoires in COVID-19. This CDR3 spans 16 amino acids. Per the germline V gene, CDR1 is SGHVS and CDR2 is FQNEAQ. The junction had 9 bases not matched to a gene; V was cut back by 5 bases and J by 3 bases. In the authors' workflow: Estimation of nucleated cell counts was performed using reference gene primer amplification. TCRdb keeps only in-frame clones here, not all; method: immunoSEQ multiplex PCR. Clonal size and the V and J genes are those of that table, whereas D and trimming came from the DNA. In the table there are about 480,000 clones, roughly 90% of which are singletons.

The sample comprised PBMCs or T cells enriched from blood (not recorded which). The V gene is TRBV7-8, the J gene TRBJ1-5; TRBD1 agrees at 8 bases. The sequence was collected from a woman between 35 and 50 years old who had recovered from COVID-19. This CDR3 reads CASSLLGQGLNQPQHF. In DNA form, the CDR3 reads TGTGCCAGCAGCCTGCTAGGACAGGGCCTCAATCAGCCCCAGCATTTT.